One sample yielded the 12 T cell receptor beta chains listed below, sequenced in a study of OX40 agonist ivuxolimab in advanced cancers. Profiling relied on immunoSEQ multiplex PCR, and the TCRdb table lists in-frame clones only, not all of them. The table records 15,000 to 20,000 clones, just over 70% of them present only once. The sample in question was CD4+ or CD8+ T cells sorted from blood, obtained in a trial of the OX40 agonist ivuxolimab. These TCRs come from an adult with an advanced solid tumor such as melanoma, head and neck, liver or kidney cancer.

This clone came up a few times. As DNA, the CDR3 is TGTGCCAGCAGAGAGGACAGGGGGCCCGGTAGGAACACTGAAGCTTTCTTT. Translated: CASREDRGPGRNTEAFF. This chain links TRBV7-2 with TRBJ1-1; 11 bases line up with TRBD1. The CDR3 has 17 residues. CDR1 is SGHTA and CDR2 is FQGNSA in the germline V gene. The ends lost 6 bases at V and 1 base at J; junction bases unmatched: 10.

This clone was seen only once. V and J are TRBV27 and TRBJ1-1; weak D call: TRBD1 (6 bases). Germline V gene data show CDR1 as MNHEY and CDR2 as SMNVEV (reference sequence). Deletions cut 0 bases from V and 0 bases from J, with 8 bases between. This CDR3 has 15 amino acids. The DNA of the CDR3 is TGTGCCAGCAGTTTATCGACAGGAATGAACACTGAAGCTTTCTTT. It yields the protein CASSLSTGMNTEAFF.

V usage is TRBV18 and J usage is TRBJ2-1; tentative D call: TRBD2 (5 bases). CDR1 and CDR2 from the germline V gene are KGHSH and LQKENI. With 6 bases removed from V and 1 base from J, the gap between germline ends came to 13 bases. The CDR3 sequence is 15 residues long. DNA for the CDR3: TGTGCCAGCTCGGGAGAGGTCGGGTCCTACAATGAGCAGTTCTTC. Protein: CASSGEVGSYNEQFF.

This clone was seen a handful of times. The rearrangement links TRBV6-5 to TRBJ2-2; tentatively, D is TRBD1 (6 bases). Germline CDR1 and CDR2: MNHEY and SVGAGI. V lost 8 bases and J lost 2, with 12 bases in between. There are 14 residues in the CDR3. In DNA, the CDR3 is TGTGCCAGCTGTGGGGACACTAACACCGGGGAGCTGTTTTTT. Amino acid sequence: CASCGDTNTGELFF.

The rearrangement joins TRBV6-5 to TRBJ1-1; a possible D gene is TRBD1 (6 bases). The V end was cut by 7 bases, the J end by 11 bases, with 14 bases between. Germline CDR1 and CDR2: MNHEY and SVGAGI. This CDR3 has 11 amino acids. The CDR3 DNA sequence: TGTGCCAGCACCGAAGGGGGTTTGGCTTTCTTT. Protein product: CASTEGGLAFF.

The V gene is TRBV7-6, the J gene TRBJ2-2, with 9 nucleotides matching TRBD1. Germline lookup yields CDR1 SGHVS and CDR2 FNYEAQ. With V trimmed by 1 base and J by 6 bases, 9 bases remained unmatched. This CDR3 contains 17 residues. CDR3 in amino acids: CASSLGDREVWAGELFF. DNA for the CDR3: TGTGCCAGCAGCTTAGGGGACAGGGAAGTTTGGGCCGGGGAGCTGTTTTTT.

V and J are TRBV5-6 and TRBJ2-7; TRBD2 matches at 7 bases. Germline-derived CDR1 and CDR2 are SGHDT and YYEEEE. CDR3 length equals 14 residues. The junction had 7 bases not matched to a gene; V was cut back by 4 bases and J by 3 bases. CDR3 sequence: CASSPDLAVYEQYF. The CDR3 nucleotides are TGTGCCAGCAGCCCGGATCTAGCGGTCTACGAGCAGTACTTC. Full variable domain (missing parts from reference TRBV5-6 and TRBJ2-7): DAGVTQSPTHLIKTRGQQVTLRCSPKSGHDTVSWYQQALGQGPQFIFQYYEEEERQRGNFPDRFSGHQFPNYSSELNVNALLLGDSALYLCASSPDLAVYEQYFGPGTRLTVT.

This clone was counted once. V usage is TRBV7-6 and J usage is TRBJ2-1; D might be TRBD1 (5 bases). There are 16 residues in the CDR3. In germline, CDR1 is SGHVS, CDR2 FNYEAQ. V lost 0 bases to trimming and J lost 0 bases, with 9 bases between them. CDR3 in amino acids: CASSLAGAYSYNEQFF. CDR3 sequence (DNA): TGTGCCAGCAGCTTAGCTGGGGCCTACTCCTACAATGAGCAGTTCTTC.

V and J are TRBV7-9 and TRBJ1-2; no reliable D call. Per the germline V gene, CDR1 is SEHNR and CDR2 is FQNEAQ (reference sequence). Trimming shortened V by 1 base and J by 4 bases, and 10 bases separated the two germline ends. The CDR3 extends over 14 amino acids. The CDR3 spells CASSLGRDGYGYTF. The CDR3 DNA reads TGTGCCAGCAGCTTAGGGCGAGATGGCTATGGCTACACCTTC. Full variable domain (remainder filled in from reference TRBV7-9 and TRBJ1-2): DTGVSQNPRHKITKRGQNVTFRCDPISEHNRLYWYRQTLGQGPEFLTYFQNEAQLEKSRLLSDRFSAERPKGSFSTLEIQRTEQGDSAMYLCASSLGRDGYGYTFGSGTRLTVV.

V usage is TRBV7-6 and J usage is TRBJ2-2, with D perhaps matching TRBD1 or TRBD2 (5 bases each). The V end lost 4 bases, the J end lost 2 bases, and 11 bases lay between the germline ends. This CDR3 is 15 amino acids long. From germline, CDR1 is SGHVS and CDR2 FNYEAQ. CDR3 region: CASSSLGDNTGELFF. The CDR3 coding sequence is TGTGCCAGCAGCTCCCTCGGGGACAACACCGGGGAGCTGTTTTTT.

This clone was detected only once. The chain links TRBV6-6 to TRBJ2-1; D remains unclear. CDR3 length: 13 residues. Germline V gene data show CDR1 as MNHNY and CDR2 as SVGAGI (reference sequence). V was cut by 6 bases and J by 6 bases, with 12 bases left in between. The CDR3 reads CASSYGRSNEQFF. CDR3 nucleotide sequence: TGTGCCAGCAGCTACGGCAGGTCCAATGAGCAGTTCTTC.

In its sample, this clone ranks as medium-sized. V is TRBV7-9 and J is TRBJ1-2; TRBD1 is a possible D gene (5 bases). In germline, CDR1 is SEHNR, CDR2 FQNEAQ (reference sequence). This CDR3 is 15 amino acids long. Trimming shortened V by 5 bases and J by 4 bases, and 17 bases separated the two germline ends. The CDR3: CASSHGAAPSYGYTF. CDR3 nucleotides: TGTGCCAGCAGCCATGGGGCGGCTCCATCCTATGGCTACACCTTC. Complete variable domain (other parts from reference TRBV7-9 and TRBJ1-2): DTGVSQNPRHKITKRGQNVTFRCDPISEHNRLYWYRQTLGQGPEFLTYFQNEAQLEKSRLLSDRFSAERPKGSFSTLEIQRTEQGDSAMYLCASSHGAAPSYGYTFGSGTRLTVV.